The next 12 T cell receptor beta chains were all read from a single sample in a study of blood T cell repertoires in COVID-19. Here immunoSEQ multiplex PCR was the method, and the copy in TCRdb shows in-frame clones only, minus some. The table records 200,000 to 250,000 clones, approximately 84% of them present only once. The sequenced sample was peripheral blood. The receptors come from a woman aged 25 to 45 who had recovered from COVID-19.

The rearrangement links TRBV5-1 to TRBJ1-4, with a tentative D call TRBD1 (5 bases). CDR1 is SGHRS and CDR2 is YFSETQ in the germline V gene. Trimming cost V 0 bases and J 6 bases, with 9 bases left between them. The CDR3 extends over 14 amino acids. In nucleotides, the CDR3 is TGCGCCAGCAGCTTGGCTGGGGCCGATGAAAAACTGTTTTTT. Its protein is CASSLAGADEKLFF.

The chain is built from TRBV6-1 and TRBJ2-2; D gene ambiguous. Deletions cut 1 base from V and 0 bases from J, with 6 bases between. The CDR3 is 15 amino acids. Germline CDR1 is MNHNS and CDR2 is SASEGT. The CDR3 here is CASSEEITNTGELFF. The CDR3 DNA is TGTGCCAGCAGTGAAGAAATAACGAACACCGGGGAGCTGTTTTTT.

The chain carries TRBV19 and TRBJ1-3; D call uncertain. The CDR3 consists of 14 residues. The ends were cut back, 4 bases at V and 0 bases at J, with 7 bases in the middle. Germline-derived CDR1 and CDR2 are LNHDA and SQIVND (reference sequence). CDR3: CASSTAGSGNTIYF. The CDR3 nucleotides are TGTGCCAGTAGTACGGCAGGCTCTGGAAACACCATATATTTT.

The genes are TRBV30 and TRBJ1-2; the match to TRBD1 covers 10 bases. CDR3 length equals 14 residues. J was trimmed by 2 bases and V by 7 bases; bases with no gene match: 7. Germline CDR1 is GTSNPN and CDR2 is SVGIG (reference sequence). This chain's CDR3 is CASGQGDKNYGYTF. The CDR3 nucleotides are TGTGCCTCCGGACAGGGGGATAAAAACTATGGCTACACCTTC.

V gene TRBV5-4 combines with J gene TRBJ2-3; 8 bases match TRBD1. V shed 4 bases and J 2 bases; nucleotides not matched to a gene: 9. The germline CDR1 and CDR2 sequences are SGHNT and YYREEE (reference sequence). The CDR3 loop spans 16 amino acids. The CDR3 DNA is TGTGCCAGCAGCCCCGGGACAGGAGTTCTCACAGATACGCAGTATTTT. It codes for CASSPGTGVLTDTQYF.

The chain combines TRBV20-1 with TRBJ2-7; no clear D. Germline values: CDR1 DFQATT, CDR2 SNEGSKA (reference sequence). CDR3 length: 11 residues. With 3 bases removed from V and 3 bases from J, the gap between germline ends came to 6 bases. The CDR3 bases are TGCAGTGCTAGTATTCTCTACGAGCAGTACTTC. This encodes CSASILYEQYF.

The rearrangement joins TRBV5-5 to TRBJ1-3; D uncertain. Per the germline V gene, CDR1 is SGHKS and CDR2 is YYEKEE (reference sequence). V was cut by 4 bases and J by 4 bases, with 9 bases left in between. The CDR3 runs 13 residues. The CDR3 nucleotides read TGTGCCAGCAGCCGCGACATCGGAAACACCATATATTTT. This translates into CASSRDIGNTIYF. The full variable domain, its missing parts supplied by reference TRBV5-5 and TRBJ1-3, is DAGVTQSPTHLIKTRGQQVTLRCSPISGHKSVSWYQQVLGQGPQFIFQYYEKEERGRGNFPDRFSARQFPNYSSELNVNALLLGDSALYLCASSRDIGNTIYFGEGSWLTVV.

The chain combines TRBV4-3 with TRBJ2-1; 9 bases map to TRBD2. The CDR3 has 18 residues. The V segment lost 0 bases and the J segment 6 bases; nucleotides outside the gene matches: 12. Germline V gives CDR1 LGHNA, CDR2 YSLEER. DNA for the CDR3: TGCGCCAGCAGCCAAGATCGTGGGTGGACTAGCGTTGGCAATGAGCAGTTCTTC. Protein: CASSQDRGWTSVGNEQFF.

The chain employs TRBV24-1 and TRBJ1-1, with D unresolved. The germline V gene encodes CDR1 KGHDR and CDR2 SFDVKD. Trimming pared 1 base from V and 8 bases from J, leaving 7 bases between. The CDR3 is made up of 12 amino acids. CDR3 sequence reads: CATSDLTGEAFF. DNA of the CDR3: TGTGCCACCAGTGATTTAACGGGGGAAGCTTTCTTT.

The chain uses TRBV4-3 and TRBJ2-7; possibly TRBD2 for D (6 bases). Trimming left V 0 bases short and J 8 bases short, with 23 bases between. Germline lookup yields CDR1 LGHNA and CDR2 YSLEER. This CDR3 has 17 residues. The CDR3 here is CASSQDGGMRGNSKQYF. CDR3 nucleotides: TGCGCCAGCAGCCAAGATGGGGGGATGCGGGGAAATTCGAAGCAGTACTTC.

This clone appeared a few times. The V gene is TRBV27, the J gene TRBJ1-5; D might be TRBD1 (6 bases). V lost 2 bases to trimming and J lost 3 bases, with 8 bases between them. The CDR3 runs 14 residues. Germline-derived CDR1 and CDR2 are MNHEY and SMNVEV (reference sequence). The CDR3 loop reads CASSLQGPNQPQHF. CDR3 nucleotide sequence: TGTGCCAGCAGTTTACAGGGGCCCAATCAGCCCCAGCATTTT.

The chain is built from TRBV9 and TRBJ2-1; D is possibly TRBD2 (5 bases). Germline loops: CDR1 SGDLS, CDR2 YYNGEE. Trimming took off 0 bases at V and 4 bases at J, with 14 bases between the two ends. This CDR3 spans 16 amino acids. This CDR3 is CASSVVPGTRYNEQFF. CDR3 bases: TGTGCCAGCAGCGTAGTGCCGGGAACTCGGTACAATGAGCAGTTCTTC.